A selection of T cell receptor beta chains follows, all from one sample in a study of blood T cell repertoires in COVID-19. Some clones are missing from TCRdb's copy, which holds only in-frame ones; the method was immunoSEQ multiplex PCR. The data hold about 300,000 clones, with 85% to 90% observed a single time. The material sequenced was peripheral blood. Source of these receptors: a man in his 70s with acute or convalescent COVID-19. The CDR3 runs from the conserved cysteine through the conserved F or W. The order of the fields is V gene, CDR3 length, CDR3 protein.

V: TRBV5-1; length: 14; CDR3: CASSLDRGTGELFF
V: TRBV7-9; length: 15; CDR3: CASSLASSGANVLTF
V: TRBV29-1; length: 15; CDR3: CSVASTSWDTGELFF
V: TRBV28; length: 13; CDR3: CASSWTGHYGYTF
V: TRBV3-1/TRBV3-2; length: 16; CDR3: CASSQSPGQSAGELFF
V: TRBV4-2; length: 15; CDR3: CASSQGTVGGEKLFF
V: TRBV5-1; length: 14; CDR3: CASSLGTGYNEQYF
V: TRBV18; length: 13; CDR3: CASSATNTGELFF
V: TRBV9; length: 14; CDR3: CASSVAGTSDGYTF
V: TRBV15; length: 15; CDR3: CATSRDLLEGDTQYF
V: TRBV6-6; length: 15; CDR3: CASSYSGAGGTEAFF
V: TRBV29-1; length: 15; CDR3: CSVPTQGSGNQPQHF
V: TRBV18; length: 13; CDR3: CASSPDRAHEQYF
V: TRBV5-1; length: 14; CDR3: CASSRTGWDTEAFF
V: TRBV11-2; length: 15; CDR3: CASSLRPSGNNEQFF
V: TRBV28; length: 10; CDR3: CASSSGMQYF
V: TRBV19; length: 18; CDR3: CASSDSYGTGAGLTEAFF
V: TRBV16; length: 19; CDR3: CASSRLGSTGGSTQETQYF
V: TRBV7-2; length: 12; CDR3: CASSTGPYGQFF
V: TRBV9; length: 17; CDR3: CASSDLRNGFPTGELFF